The 23 T cell receptor beta chains in this list originate from one sample, sequenced in a study of neurological immune-mediated disorders. MiXCR, run by TCRdb on the 5' RACE reads, gives a single entry per CDR3 protein. The table includes 24,000 or so distinct CDR3 sequences, 2% to 2.5% detected once. The source material was PBMCs. All receptors come from a woman between 45 and 60 years old with multiple sclerosis.

This clonotype was observed at least ten times. V and J are TRBV5-1 and TRBJ2-2; the D is unclear. The CDR3 runs 14 residues. CDR1 is SGHRS and CDR2 is YFSETQ in the germline V gene. Between the trimmed V and J ends, which lost 0 bases and 0 bases, there was a span of 3 bases. The CDR3 protein is CASSLGPNTGELFF. The CDR3 coding sequence is TGCGCCAGCAGCTTGGGCCCGAACACCGGGGAGCTGTTTTTT.

This clonotype was picked up many times. The rearrangement links TRBV6-6 to TRBJ1-3; TRBD1 agrees at 8 bases. The trim removed 5 bases at V and 6 bases at J, leaving 3 bases unmatched. The CDR3 spans 13 residues. CDR1 is MNHNY and CDR2 is SVGAGI in the germline V gene (reference sequence). The CDR3 sequence is CASSTTGENTIYF. The CDR3 region has the DNA TGTGCCAGCAGTACGACAGGGGAAAACACCATATATTTT.

This clonotype was counted ten times or more. V and J are TRBV14 and TRBJ2-5; D is ambiguous. The germline gives CDR1 SGHDN, CDR2 FVKESK. V lost 0 bases and J lost 7, with 9 bases in between. The CDR3 covers 13 residues. The CDR3 DNA follows: TGTGCCAGCAGCCAAGATCTAAAGGGGACCCAGTACTTC. Its translation: CASSQDLKGTQYF.

This clonotype was seen at least ten times. The V gene is TRBV5-1, the J gene TRBJ1-4; 12 bases are shared with TRBD1. CDR3 length: 15 residues. Germline V CDR1 and CDR2: SGHRS, YFSETQ. V shed 5 bases and J 6 bases; nucleotides not matched to a gene: 5. CDR3 amino acids: CASSRDRGLDEKLFF. The CDR3 coding sequence is TGCGCCAGCAGTCGGGACAGGGGGCTCGATGAAAAACTGTTTTTT. Full variable domain (rest looked up from reference TRBV5-1 and TRBJ1-4): KAGVTQTPRYLIKTRGQQVTLSCSPISGHRSVSWYQQTPGQGLQFLFEYFSETQRNKGNFPGRFSGRQFSNSRSEMNVSTLELGDSALYLCASSRDRGLDEKLFFGSGTQLSVL.

This clonotype has a count of ten or more. The chain uses TRBV7-2 and TRBJ1-2; 7 bases are a match to TRBD1. Trimming at V came to 5 bases and at J to 4 bases, leaving 4 bases not matched to a gene. The CDR3 sequence is 13 residues long. The germline V gene has CDR1 SGHTA and CDR2 FQGNSA. The CDR3 spells CASSRQGLYGYTF. The CDR3 DNA is TGTGCCAGCAGCCGACAGGGTCTCTATGGCTACACCTTC.

In its sample, this clonotype was seen many times. The chain uses TRBV5-1 and TRBJ2-1, with a weak D call TRBD2 (5 bases). V gave up 0 bases and J gave up 7 bases, with 14 bases separating them. Germline lookup yields CDR1 SGHRS and CDR2 YFSETQ. The CDR3 is 15 residues long. The CDR3 here is CASSLDSGSLNEQFF. The CDR3 coding sequence is TGCGCCAGCAGCTTGGACTCGGGATCGCTTAATGAGCAGTTCTTC. Using reference TRBV5-1 and TRBJ2-1 for the parts outside the CDR3, the full variable domain is KAGVTQTPRYLIKTRGQQVTLSCSPISGHRSVSWYQQTPGQGLQFLFEYFSETQRNKGNFPGRFSGRQFSNSRSEMNVSTLELGDSALYLCASSLDSGSLNEQFFGPGTRLTVL.

At least ten counts were recorded for this clonotype. CDR3 protein: CASSFRPSGTDTQYF. CDR3 DNA sequence: TGTGCCAGCAGCTTTCGGCCTAGCGGGACAGATACGCAGTATTTT. The genes are TRBV7-2 and TRBJ2-3, with TRBD2 matching 8 bases. The CDR3 length is 15 residues. Germline CDR1 reads SGHTA; CDR2 reads FQGNSA. V lost 3 bases, J lost 3 bases, and 5 bases stayed unmatched.

This clonotype was counted a few times. The chain links TRBV12-3 or TRBV12-4 to TRBJ2-7; 8 bases fit TRBD2. V gave up 7 bases and J gave up 6 bases; unmatched junction bases: 14. The CDR3 loop spans 15 amino acids. The CDR3 region is CASTRAGDPLAEQYF. The CDR3 DNA is TGTGCCAGCACTCGAGCGGGGGACCCTCTAGCCGAGCAGTACTTC.

This clonotype was observed at least ten times. This chain connects TRBV5-1 to TRBJ2-6; no clear D. CDR1 and CDR2 (germline): SGHRS, YFSETQ. The CDR3 length is 13 residues. Trimming stripped 6 bases from V and 4 bases from J, with 8 bases between. CDR3 amino acids: CASTLAGANVLTF. The CDR3 DNA reads TGCGCCAGCACGCTTGCCGGGGCCAACGTCCTGACTTTC.

This clonotype was observed at least ten times. A much larger clone sits a single nucleotide away, making a read error possible. The chain is built from TRBV7-2 and TRBJ2-5; D is unclear. The CDR3 spans 11 residues. V lost 6 bases and J 2 bases, leaving 4 bases between the germline ends. Per the germline V gene, CDR1 is SGHTA and CDR2 is FQGNSA. The DNA of the CDR3 is TGTGCCAGCAGATTACAAGAGACCCAGTACTTC. Translating gives CASRLQETQYF.

This clonotype was counted at least ten times. The chain combines TRBV5-1 with TRBJ2-7, with TRBD2 matching over 9 bases. Germline loops: CDR1 SGHRS, CDR2 YFSETQ. CDR3 length: 15 amino acids. With 4 bases clipped from V and 2 bases from J, the junction kept 7 bases outside the gene matches. The CDR3 protein is CASSLSGRGAYEQYF. CDR3 sequence (DNA): TGCGCCAGCAGCCTTAGCGGGAGAGGAGCCTACGAGCAGTACTTC. Full variable domain (outside the CDR3, taken from reference TRBV5-1 and TRBJ2-7): KAGVTQTPRYLIKTRGQQVTLSCSPISGHRSVSWYQQTPGQGLQFLFEYFSETQRNKGNFPGRFSGRQFSNSRSEMNVSTLELGDSALYLCASSLSGRGAYEQYFGPGTRLTVT.

There are many counts of this clonotype. V usage is TRBV3-1 and J usage is TRBJ2-2; D not certain. V dropped 4 bases and J dropped 6 bases, with 9 bases sitting between them. The CDR3 runs 13 residues. Germline V gene lookup returns CDR1 LGHDT and CDR2 YNNKEL (reference sequence). CDR3 in DNA: TGTGCCAGCAGCCCAAATCCTTCCGGGGAGCTGTTTTTT. It codes for CASSPNPSGELFF.

This clonotype was counted many times. The rearrangement joins TRBV20-1 to TRBJ2-7, with a weak D call TRBD2 (6 bases). This CDR3 comprises 15 residues. Trimming left V 6 bases short and J 0 bases short, with 18 bases between. CDR1 DFQATT and CDR2 SNEGSKA come from the germline V gene (reference sequence). As DNA, the CDR3 is TGCAGTGCAACCCGGAGGGGCGGTAACTCCTACGAGCAGTACTTC. Its translation: CSATRRGGNSYEQYF.

In its sample, this clonotype was seen many times. The V call is TRBV20-1, the J call TRBJ2-1; D is undetermined. V gave up 6 bases and J gave up 10 bases, with 22 bases separating them. The CDR3 has 14 amino acids. The germline gives CDR1 DFQATT, CDR2 SNEGSKA (reference sequence). The CDR3 is CSAEIRSTAFEQFF. As DNA, the CDR3 is TGCAGTGCCGAGATCCGTTCCACGGCATTCGAGCAGTTCTTC.

The genes are TRBV6-2 or TRBV6-3 and TRBJ2-2; maybe TRBD2 (5 bases). The V and J ends lost 6 bases and 5 bases respectively, with 10 bases between them. The CDR3 is made up of 13 amino acids. The V gene's germline CDR1 is MNHEY and CDR2 SVGEGT. CDR3 bases: TGTGCCAGCAGATTAGCGCCGACCGGGGAGCTGTTTTTT. Protein: CASRLAPTGELFF.

This clonotype has a count of ten or more. The chain combines TRBV6-5 with TRBJ2-7; TRBD1 matches 10 bases. Germline lookup yields CDR1 MNHEY and CDR2 SVGAGI. The CDR3 totals 14 residues. V trimming: 5 bases; J trimming: 6 bases; junction bases outside the gene matches: 7. The CDR3 DNA is TGTGCCAGCAGTACACGGACAGGGGGGCGCGAGCAGTACTTC. Amino acid sequence: CASSTRTGGREQYF.

There are many counts of this clonotype. The genes are TRBV5-1 and TRBJ2-1; D possibly matches TRBD1 or TRBD2 (5 bases each). Germline assignment: CDR1 SGHRS and CDR2 YFSETQ. This CDR3 has 15 residues. V was cut by 4 bases and J by 2 bases, with 13 bases left in between. The DNA of the CDR3 is TGCGCCAGCAGCCTGGAGAGGGGAGCCTACAATGAGCAGTTCTTC. Its translation: CASSLERGAYNEQFF. Full variable domain (rest looked up from reference TRBV5-1 and TRBJ2-1): KAGVTQTPRYLIKTRGQQVTLSCSPISGHRSVSWYQQTPGQGLQFLFEYFSETQRNKGNFPGRFSGRQFSNSRSEMNVSTLELGDSALYLCASSLERGAYNEQFFGPGTRLTVL.

This clonotype occurred many times. The chain has TRBV20-1 and TRBJ2-2; possible D gene TRBD2, 6 bases. V was pared by 6 bases and J by 5 bases, with 19 bases between. Germline lookup yields CDR1 DFQATT and CDR2 SNEGSKA (reference sequence). The CDR3 has 15 residues. The CDR3 here is CSALQAGWGTGELFF. DNA of the CDR3: TGCAGTGCCCTTCAGGCGGGGTGGGGAACCGGGGAGCTGTTTTTT.

This clonotype was seen at least ten times. This chain connects TRBV6-5 to TRBJ2-6, with D perhaps TRBD1 or TRBD2 (5 bases each). Per germline, CDR1 MNHEY and CDR2 SVGAGI. Trimming took off 5 bases at V and 1 base at J, with 9 bases between the two ends. The CDR3 runs to 15 residues. The CDR3 DNA sequence: TGTGCCAGCAGTAGGGACGGTTCTGGGGCCAACGTCCTGACTTTC. As protein: CASSRDGSGANVLTF.

Many counts were recorded for this clonotype. The genes are TRBV5-5 and TRBJ2-7, with D maybe TRBD1 (5 bases). This CDR3 has 13 residues. V lost 5 bases to trimming and J lost 3 bases, with 12 bases between them. Looked up from germline, CDR1 is SGHKS and CDR2 is YYEKEE (reference sequence). CDR3 sequence reads: CASRQTGRYEQYF. CDR3 bases: TGTGCCAGCAGACAAACAGGTCGCTACGAGCAGTACTTC.

This clonotype was detected ten times or more. V usage is TRBV20-1 and J usage is TRBJ1-1; TRBD1 agrees at 8 bases. There are 17 residues in the CDR3. V lost 0 bases to trimming and J lost 2 bases; unmatched junction nucleotides: 11. Germline-derived CDR1 and CDR2 are DFQATT and SNEGSKA (reference sequence). CDR3 DNA: TGCAGTGCTAGAGATTGGCAGGGGGCTGAGTTAAACACTGAAGCTTTCTTT. Its protein is CSARDWQGAELNTEAFF.

This clonotype was counted many times. This chain uses TRBV5-1 with TRBJ2-1; TRBD2 is a possible D gene (6 bases). CDR1 is SGHRS and CDR2 is YFSETQ in the germline V gene. Trimming removed 1 base from V and 4 bases from J, with 15 bases in between. This CDR3 is built from 16 residues. CDR3 coding DNA: TGCGCCAGCAGCTTGAACGCGGCGGGGTCATACAATGAGCAGTTCTTC. As protein: CASSLNAAGSYNEQFF.

The chain links TRBV6-5 to TRBJ2-2; D gene ambiguous. This CDR3 has 12 amino acids. V lost 2 bases and J 9 bases, leaving 7 bases between the germline ends. From germline, CDR1 is MNHEY and CDR2 SVGAGI. Here the CDR3 DNA reads TGTGCCAGCAGTTACCTGTCCCGGGAGCTGTTTTTT. Amino acid sequence: CASSYLSRELFF.